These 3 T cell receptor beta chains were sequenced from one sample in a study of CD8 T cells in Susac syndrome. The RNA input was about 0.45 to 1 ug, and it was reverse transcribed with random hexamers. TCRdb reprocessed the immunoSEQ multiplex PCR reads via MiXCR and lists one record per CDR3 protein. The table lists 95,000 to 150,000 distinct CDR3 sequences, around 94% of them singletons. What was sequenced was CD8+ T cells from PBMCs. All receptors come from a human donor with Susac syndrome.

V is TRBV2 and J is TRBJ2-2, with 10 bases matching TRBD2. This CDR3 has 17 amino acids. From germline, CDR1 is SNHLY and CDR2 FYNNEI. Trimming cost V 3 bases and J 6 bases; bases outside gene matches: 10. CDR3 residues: CASSEESGRALSGELFF. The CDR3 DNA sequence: TGTGCCAGCAGTGAGGAGAGCGGGAGGGCCTTATCCGGGGAGCTGTTTTTT.

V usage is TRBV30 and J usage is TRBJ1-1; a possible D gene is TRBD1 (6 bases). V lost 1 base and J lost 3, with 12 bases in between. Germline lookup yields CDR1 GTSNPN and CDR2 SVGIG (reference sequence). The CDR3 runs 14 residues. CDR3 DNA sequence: TGTGCCTGGAGTGAGGACAGTGGGCACACTGAAGCTTTCTTT. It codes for CAWSEDSGHTEAFF.

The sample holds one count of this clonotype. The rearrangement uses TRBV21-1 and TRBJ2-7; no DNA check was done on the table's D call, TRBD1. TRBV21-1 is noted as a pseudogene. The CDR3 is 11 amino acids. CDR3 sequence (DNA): TGTGCCAGCGGCCTAGGGGGCGAGCAGTACTTC. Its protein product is CASGLGGEQYF.